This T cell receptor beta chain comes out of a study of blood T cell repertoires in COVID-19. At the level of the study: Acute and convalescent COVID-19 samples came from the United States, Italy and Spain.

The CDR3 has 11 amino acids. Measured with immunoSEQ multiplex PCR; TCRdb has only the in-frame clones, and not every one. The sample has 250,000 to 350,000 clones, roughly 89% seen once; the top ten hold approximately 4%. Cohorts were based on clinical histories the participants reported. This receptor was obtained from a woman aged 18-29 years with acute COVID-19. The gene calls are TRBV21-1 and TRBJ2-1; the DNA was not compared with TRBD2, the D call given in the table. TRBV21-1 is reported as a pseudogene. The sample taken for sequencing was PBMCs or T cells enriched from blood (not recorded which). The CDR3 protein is CAVRLYNEQFF. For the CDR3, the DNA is TGTGCCGTTCGGTTATACAATGAGCAGTTCTTC.